These T cell receptor beta chains were read from a single sample in a study of shared clonotypes between healthy human individuals. TCRdb's copy holds only in-frame clones and misses some; the assay was immunoSEQ multiplex PCR. The sample lists hundreds of thousands of clones; roughly 73% were seen once. Sequencing was done on a sample of memory CD4+ T cells sorted from blood. The source of these receptors is a woman in her twenties or thirties in good health. Each CDR3 is given with its conserved first and last residue. D genes are given only for firm matches. Expanded clones are given a class, and other clones once, few, many or no size at all.

V gene,CDR3 length,clone size,J gene,D gene,CDR3 protein,CDR3 DNA
TRBV7-9,13,-,TRBJ2-2,-,CASSSERTGELFF,TGTGCCAGCAGCTCAGAACGGACCGGGGAGCTGTTTTTT
TRBV6-6,13,-,TRBJ1-1,-,CASSQTGNTEAFF,TGTGCCAGCAGCCAGACAGGGAACACTGAAGCTTTCTTT
TRBV30,13,few,TRBJ1-1,-,CAWLKTVNTEAFF,TGTGCCTGGCTAAAGACGGTGAACACTGAAGCTTTCTTT
TRBV30,13,-,TRBJ2-7,-,CACRRWGISEQYF,TGTGCCTGCCGCAGGTGGGGGATCAGCGAGCAGTACTTC
TRBV13,15,once,TRBJ1-3,-,CASSLRGAFGNTIYF,TGTGCCAGCAGCTTGAGGGGGGCGTTTGGAAACACCATATATTTT
TRBV19,14,-,TRBJ2-2,-,CASSGGGYTGELFF,TGTGCCAGTAGTGGCGGGGGCTACACCGGGGAGCTGTTTTTT
TRBV5-1,11,-,TRBJ2-1,-,CASWGENEQFF,TGCGCCAGCTGGGGGGAGAATGAGCAGTTCTTC
TRBV28,15,few,TRBJ1-2,TRBD1,CASSLPQGGNYGYTF,TGTGCCAGCAGCCTTCCCCAGGGGGGTAACTATGGCTACACCTTC
TRBV7-9,15,-,TRBJ1-4,TRBD1,CASSIYRGGGEKLFF,TGTGCCAGCAGCATCTACAGGGGGGGCGGTGAAAAACTGTTTTTT
TRBV27,14,-,TRBJ2-1,-,CASHGAGWYNEQFF,TGTGCCAGCCACGGGGCGGGATGGTACAATGAGCAGTTCTTC
TRBV18,15,-,TRBJ1-2,-,CASSLEEGSNYGYTF,TGTGCCAGCTCCCTAGAAGAGGGTTCCAACTATGGCTACACCTTC
TRBV21-1,14,-,TRBJ2-1,-,CASSEREGGDEQFF,TGTGCCAGCAGCGAGCGGGAGGGCGGCGATGAGCAGTTCTTC
TRBV4-2,15,-,TRBJ1-2,TRBD1,CASSPRDRANYGYTF,TGTGCCAGCAGCCCTCGGGACAGAGCTAACTATGGCTACACCTTC
TRBV7-2,16,-,TRBJ2-7,TRBD2,CASSRNSPAGVGEQYF,TGTGCCAGCAGCCGCAACTCTCCAGCGGGAGTAGGGGAGCAGTACTTC
TRBV10-3,14,-,TRBJ1-5,-,CAISATGQEQPQHF,TGTGCCATCAGTGCCACAGGGCAGGAACAGCCCCAGCATTTT
TRBV2,11,few,TRBJ2-1,-,CASRSGYEQFF,TGTGCCAGCAGATCGGGCTATGAGCAGTTCTTC
TRBV4-1,14,few,TRBJ1-5,-,CASSQDGPSQPQHF,TGCGCCAGCAGCCAAGATGGGCCGAGTCAGCCCCAGCATTTT
TRBV2,15,-,TRBJ2-3,TRBD1,CASYPRDRLTDTQYF,TGTGCCAGCTATCCCCGGGACAGACTCACAGATACGCAGTATTTT
TRBV7-9,15,-,TRBJ1-2,TRBD1,CASSYAAGQRLGYTF,TGTGCCAGCAGTTACGCCGCGGGACAGCGTCTTGGCTACACCTTC
TRBV7-3,17,-,TRBJ2-5,TRBD2,CASSLNPASGGQETQYF,TGTGCCAGCAGCTTAAATCCGGCTTCGGGAGGGCAAGAGACCCAGTACTTC
TRBV2,14,-,TRBJ2-2,-,CASVTGQATGELFF,TGTGCCAGCGTAACAGGACAAGCTACCGGGGAGCTGTTTTTT
TRBV27,17,-,TRBJ2-2,-,CASSSKFRSSNTGELFF,TGTGCCAGCAGCTCTAAGTTTAGGAGTTCGAACACCGGGGAGCTGTTTTTT
TRBV27,16,many,TRBJ2-7,-,CASSPGPSWGTYEQYF,TGTGCCAGCAGTCCTGGCCCCTCTTGGGGGACCTACGAGCAGTACTTC
TRBV29-1,15,many,TRBJ2-7,TRBD2,CSVVSSGSRDYEQYF,TGCAGCGTTGTGTCTAGCGGGAGCAGGGACTACGAGCAGTACTTC
TRBV6-1,13,-,TRBJ2-7,-,CASSVEEGYEQYF,TGTGCCAGCAGTGTAGAGGAGGGCTACGAGCAGTACTTC
TRBV7-9,13,-,TRBJ1-1,-,CASSFGPYTEAFF,TGTGCCAGCAGCTTCGGGCCTTACACTGAAGCTTTCTTT
TRBV7-8,15,-,TRBJ1-1,TRBD1,CASSSQGGGGTEAFF,TGTGCCAGCAGCTCCCAGGGGGGGGGTGGCACTGAAGCTTTCTTT
TRBV6-1,15,-,TRBJ1-1,-,CATGSQGNRNTEAFF,TGTGCCACCGGAAGCCAGGGGAATCGGAACACTGAAGCTTTCTTT
TRBV29-1,11,-,TRBJ2-7,-,CSVEDNYEQYF,TGCAGCGTTGAGGACAACTACGAGCAGTACTTC
TRBV28,12,-,TRBJ2-7,-,CASSASYYEQYF,TGTGCCAGCAGTGCGTCTTACTACGAGCAGTACTTC
TRBV29-1,14,few,TRBJ2-1,-,CSVYRQSGRGEQFF,TGCAGCGTCTACAGGCAGTCCGGTAGAGGTGAGCAGTTCTTC
TRBV5-1,14,-,TRBJ2-5,-,CASSLVGADETQYF,TGTGCCAGCAGCTTGGTGGGAGCGGACGAGACCCAGTACTTC
TRBV25-1,16,-,TRBJ2-5,TRBD2,CASSEPRLAGQETQYF,TGTGCCAGCAGTGAACCGAGGCTAGCGGGCCAAGAGACCCAGTACTTC
TRBV28,12,-,TRBJ2-7,TRBD1,CASADRRYEQYF,TGTGCCAGCGCGGACAGGCGATACGAGCAGTACTTC
TRBV27,16,-,TRBJ2-4,-,CASTQRGRLAKNIQYF,TGTGCCAGCACCCAAAGGGGGAGGCTAGCCAAAAACATTCAGTACTTC
TRBV6-5,13,once,TRBJ2-7,-,CASSQWYNYEQYF,TGTGCCAGCAGCCAATGGTATAACTACGAGCAGTACTTC
TRBV2,16,few,TRBJ2-7,-,CASSLRYSQPPYEQYF,TGTGCCAGCAGTCTGCGTTACTCCCAACCCCCCTACGAGCAGTACTTC
TRBV28,14,-,TRBJ2-3,-,CASSRSPGQDTQYF,TGTGCCAGCAGCCGCAGTCCGGGGCAAGATACGCAGTATTTT
TRBV6-1,14,-,TRBJ1-5,TRBD1,CASSTRQGYQPQHF,TGTGCCAGCAGTACGAGACAGGGCTATCAGCCCCAGCATTTT
TRBV6-5,15,few,TRBJ2-2,-,CASSYQGVRQGELFF,TGTGCCAGCAGTTACCAGGGTGTGAGACAGGGGGAGCTGTTTTTT
TRBV2,14,few,TRBJ1-1,-,CASLRYWVNTEAFF,TGTGCCAGCCTCCGATATTGGGTGAACACTGAAGCTTTCTTT
TRBV4-2,16,-,TRBJ2-1,-,CASSQGEGRSDNEQFF,TGTGCCAGCAGCCAAGGTGAGGGGAGGTCGGACAATGAGCAGTTCTTC
TRBV5-6,11,-,TRBJ1-1,TRBD1,CASSRQGVAFF,TGTGCCAGCAGCCGACAGGGTGTTGCTTTCTTT
TRBV2,16,-,TRBJ2-3,-,CASSERGWRGTDTQYF,TGTGCCAGCAGTGAACGGGGGTGGCGAGGCACAGATACGCAGTATTTT
TRBV10-3,16,-,TRBJ2-5,TRBD2,CAISADLMTSARTQYF,TGTGCCATCAGTGCCGATTTAATGACTAGCGCCCGGACCCAGTACTTC
TRBV5-6,16,many,TRBJ1-5,-,CASSLVPGQSNQPQHF,TGTGCCAGCAGCTTGGTGCCCGGGCAGAGCAATCAGCCCCAGCATTTT
TRBV19,15,once,TRBJ2-3,-,CASSLLAQGTDTQYF,TGTGCCAGTAGTCTACTCGCCCAGGGAACAGATACGCAGTATTTT
TRBV4-1,16,-,TRBJ2-3,TRBD1,CASSQAPGQGTDTQYF,TGCGCCAGCAGCCAGGCACCGGGACAGGGGACAGATACGCAGTATTTT
TRBV5-1,14,-,TRBJ2-3,TRBD2,CASSSSGSTDTQYF,TGCGCCAGCAGCTCTAGCGGGAGCACAGATACGCAGTATTTT
TRBV28,15,-,TRBJ1-2,-,CASSLNMRSPGGYTF,TGTGCCAGCAGTTTAAACATGAGGAGCCCAGGCGGCTACACCTTC
TRBV7-9,15,-,TRBJ2-1,TRBD1,CASSLAQGGDNEQFF,TGTGCCAGCAGCTTAGCACAGGGGGGTGACAATGAGCAGTTCTTC
TRBV5-1,17,many,TRBJ2-3,TRBD2,CASSLSRTSGSPDTQYF,TGCGCCAGCAGCTTGTCCCGGACTAGCGGGAGTCCAGATACGCAGTATTTT